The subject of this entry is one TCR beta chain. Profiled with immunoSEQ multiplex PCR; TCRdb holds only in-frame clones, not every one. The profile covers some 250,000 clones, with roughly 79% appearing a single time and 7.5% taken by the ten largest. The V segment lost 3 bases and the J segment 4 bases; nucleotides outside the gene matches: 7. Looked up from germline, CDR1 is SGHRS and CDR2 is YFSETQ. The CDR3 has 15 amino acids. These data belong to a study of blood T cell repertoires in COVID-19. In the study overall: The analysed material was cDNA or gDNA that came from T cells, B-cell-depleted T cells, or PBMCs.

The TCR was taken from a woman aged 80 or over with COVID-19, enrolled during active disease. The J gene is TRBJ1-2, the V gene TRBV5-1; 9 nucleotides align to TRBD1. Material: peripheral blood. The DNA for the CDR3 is TGCGCCAGCAGCTCGCCGGGACAGGGATTCTATGGCTACACCTTC. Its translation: CASSSPGQGFYGYTF.